This T cell receptor beta chain emerged from a study of shared T cell receptors in the human thymus. Produced via immunoSEQ multiplex PCR; TCRdb's table is partial and in-frame only. This table holds approximately 400,000 clones, about 95% found once. Material: thymocytes. This TCR was sampled from a human donor.

In DNA, the CDR3 is TGTGCCAGCAGCTTTACAACGTACGAGCAGTACTTC. Translation gives CASSFTTYEQYF. V usage is TRBV7-9 and J usage is TRBJ2-7; no clear D gene. V was cut by 3 bases and J by 4 bases, with 7 bases left in between. The length of the CDR3 is 12 residues. Germline lookup yields CDR1 SEHNR and CDR2 FQNEAQ (reference sequence).